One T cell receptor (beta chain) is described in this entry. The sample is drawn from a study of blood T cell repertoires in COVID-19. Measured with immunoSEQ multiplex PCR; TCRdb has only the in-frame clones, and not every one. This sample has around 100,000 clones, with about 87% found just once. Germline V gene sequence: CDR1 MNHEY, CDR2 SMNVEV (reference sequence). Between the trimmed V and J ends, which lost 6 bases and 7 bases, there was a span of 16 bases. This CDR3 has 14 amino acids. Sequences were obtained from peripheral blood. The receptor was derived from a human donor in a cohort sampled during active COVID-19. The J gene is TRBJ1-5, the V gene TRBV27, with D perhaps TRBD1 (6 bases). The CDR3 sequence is CASSLERGFQPQHF. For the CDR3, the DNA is TGTGCCAGCAGCCTCGAGAGGGGGTTCCAGCCCCAGCATTTT.